This paragraph covers one TCR beta chain sequence. These data come from a study of OX40 agonist ivuxolimab in advanced cancers. CDR3 size: 13 residues. V dropped 5 bases and J dropped 7 bases, with 14 bases sitting between them. Germline V gene sequence: CDR1 MNHEY, CDR2 SMNVEV (reference sequence). TCRdb's table, derived via immunoSEQ multiplex PCR, lists solely in-frame clones and lacks some. Among over 75,000 clones listed, 92% were seen once. This clonotype originated in an adult with an advanced solid tumor such as melanoma, head and neck, liver or kidney cancer. The material was CD4+ or CD8+ T cells sorted from blood, obtained in a trial of the OX40 agonist ivuxolimab. V gene TRBV27 combines with J gene TRBJ2-5; no clear D. This CDR3 reads CASSLLTKGTQYF. As DNA, the CDR3 is TGTGCCAGCAGTCTCCTCACGAAAGGGACCCAGTACTTC.